This TCR beta chain was recorded in a study of CD8 T cells in Susac syndrome. This clonotype is a singleton in its sample. cDNA came from approximately 0.5 to 1 ug RNA primed by random hexamers. Using its own MiXCR run on the immunoSEQ multiplex PCR reads, TCRdb lists one record per CDR3 protein. This table has approximately 220,000 distinct CDR3 sequences, 92% appearing once. The CDR3 totals 17 residues. In germline, CDR1 is SGHTA, CDR2 FQGNSA. Trimming pared 5 bases from V and 0 bases from J, leaving 19 bases between. This clonotype was sampled from a human donor with multiple sclerosis. Sequenced material: CD8+ T cells from PBMCs. The rearrangement uses TRBV7-2 and TRBJ1-1; tentatively, D is TRBD1 (5 bases). The CDR3 here is CASSHEREGLLNTEAFF. DNA for the CDR3: TGTGCCAGCAGCCACGAACGGGAGGGGCTTTTGAACACTGAAGCTTTCTTT.